This T cell receptor (beta chain) was observed in a study of graft-versus-host responses after intestinal transplantation. Study as a whole: Recipients uniformly received anti-thymocyte globulin induction, followed by tacrolimus and steroids for two to four years.

Study results and limitations: Levels of circulating GvH clones at their peak were associated with early post-transplant HvG declines.

CDR1 and CDR2 from the germline V gene are SNHLY and FYNNEI. The V and J ends lost 5 bases and 0 bases respectively, with 9 bases between them. There are 14 residues in the CDR3. This clone was observed once. Its target is unknown. Method: immunoSEQ multiplex PCR; TCRdb's copy keeps in-frame clones and lacks some. The sample lists more than 80,000 clones, around 90% seen once, with roughly 0.3% in the top ten. Source: unstimulated CD4+ T cells sorted from spleen or lymph node cells, taken before transplant. The chain uses TRBV2 and TRBJ2-3, with a tentative D call TRBD2 (6 bases). This receptor was taken from a human donor who was the organ donor for an intestinal transplant. CDR3 coding DNA: TGTGCCAGCAGTTGGGACTGGAGCACAGATACGCAGTATTTT. It is translated as CASSWDWSTDTQYF. Full variable domain (missing parts from reference TRBV2 and TRBJ2-3): EPEVTQTPSHQVTQMGQEVILRCVPISNHLYFYWYRQILGQKVEFLVSFYNNEISEKSEIFDDQFSVERPDGSNFTLKIRSTKLEDSAMYFCASSWDWSTDTQYFGPGTRLTVL.